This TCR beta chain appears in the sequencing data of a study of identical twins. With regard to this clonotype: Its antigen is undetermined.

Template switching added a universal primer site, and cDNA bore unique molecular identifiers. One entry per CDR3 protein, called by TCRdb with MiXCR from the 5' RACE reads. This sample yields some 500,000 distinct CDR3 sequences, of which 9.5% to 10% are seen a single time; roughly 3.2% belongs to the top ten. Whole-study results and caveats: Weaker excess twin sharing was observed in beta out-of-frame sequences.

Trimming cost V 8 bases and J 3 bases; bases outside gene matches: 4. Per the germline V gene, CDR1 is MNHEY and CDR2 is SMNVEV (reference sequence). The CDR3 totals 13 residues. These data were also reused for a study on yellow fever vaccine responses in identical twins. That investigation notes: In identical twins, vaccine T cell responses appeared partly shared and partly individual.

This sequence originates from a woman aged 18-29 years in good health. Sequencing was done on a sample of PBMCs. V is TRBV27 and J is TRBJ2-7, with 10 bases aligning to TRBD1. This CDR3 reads CASGGQGSYEQYF. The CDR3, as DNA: TGTGCCAGCGGGGGACAGGGGAGCTACGAGCAGTACTTC.